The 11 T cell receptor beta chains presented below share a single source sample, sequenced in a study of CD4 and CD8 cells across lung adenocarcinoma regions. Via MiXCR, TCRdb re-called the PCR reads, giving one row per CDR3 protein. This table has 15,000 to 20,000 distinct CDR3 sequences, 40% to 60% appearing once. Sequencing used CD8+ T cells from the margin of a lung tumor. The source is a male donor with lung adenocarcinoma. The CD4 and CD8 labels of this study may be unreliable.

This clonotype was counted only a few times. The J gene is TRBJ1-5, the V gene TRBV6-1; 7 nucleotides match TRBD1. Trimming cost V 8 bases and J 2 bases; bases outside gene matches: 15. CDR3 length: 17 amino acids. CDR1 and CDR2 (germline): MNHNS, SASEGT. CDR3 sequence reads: CASVRTGSSGGNQPQHF. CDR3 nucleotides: TGTGCCAGCGTGAGGACAGGATCTAGCGGGGGCAATCAGCCCCAGCATTTT.

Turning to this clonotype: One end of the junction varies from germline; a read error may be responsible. The CDR3 protein is CASSGRDTETQFF. CDR3 DNA: TGCGCCAGCAGTGGTAGGGACACAGAGACGCAGTTTTTT. The chain is built from TRBV10-1 and TRBJ2-3, with D perhaps matching TRBD1 (6 bases). Germline V gene data show CDR1 as WNHNN and CDR2 as SYGVQD (reference sequence). The CDR3 spans 13 residues.

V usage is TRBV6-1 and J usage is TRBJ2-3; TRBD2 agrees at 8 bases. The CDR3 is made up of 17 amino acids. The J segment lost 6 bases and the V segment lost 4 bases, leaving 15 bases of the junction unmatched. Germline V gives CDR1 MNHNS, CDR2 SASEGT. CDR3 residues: CASSVLDRSGSPDTQYF. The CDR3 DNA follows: TGTGCCAGCAGTGTTTTAGACAGGAGCGGGAGCCCCGATACGCAGTATTTT.

CDR3 coding DNA: TGTGCCAGCAGTCGCTACTATAGCGGGGAGGGGAATGAGCAGTTCTTC. Its translation: CASSRYYSGEGNEQFF. This rearrangement joins TRBV12-3 or TRBV12-4 to TRBJ2-1; TRBD2 aligns across 8 bases. J lost 7 bases, V lost 5 bases, and 13 bases had no gene match. This CDR3 has 16 residues.

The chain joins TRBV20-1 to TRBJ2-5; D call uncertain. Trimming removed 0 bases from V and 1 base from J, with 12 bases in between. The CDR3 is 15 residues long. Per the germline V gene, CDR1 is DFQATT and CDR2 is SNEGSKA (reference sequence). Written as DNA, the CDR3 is TGCAGTGCTAGAGATGTCGGCCTATCCCAAGAGACCCAGTACTTC. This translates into CSARDVGLSQETQYF.

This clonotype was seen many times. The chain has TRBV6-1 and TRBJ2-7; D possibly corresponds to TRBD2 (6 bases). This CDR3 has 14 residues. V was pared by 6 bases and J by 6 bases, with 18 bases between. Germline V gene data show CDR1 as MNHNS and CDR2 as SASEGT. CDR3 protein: CASRPRGRGGEQYF. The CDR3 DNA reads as TGTGCCAGCAGACCTCGGGGGAGAGGAGGCGAGCAGTACTTC.

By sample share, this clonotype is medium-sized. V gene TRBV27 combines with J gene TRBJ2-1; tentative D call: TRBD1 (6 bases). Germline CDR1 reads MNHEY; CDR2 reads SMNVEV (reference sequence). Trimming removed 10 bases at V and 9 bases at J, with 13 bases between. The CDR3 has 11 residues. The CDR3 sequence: CAIRQGSEQFF. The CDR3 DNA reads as TGTGCCATTAGGCAGGGGTCTGAGCAGTTCTTC.

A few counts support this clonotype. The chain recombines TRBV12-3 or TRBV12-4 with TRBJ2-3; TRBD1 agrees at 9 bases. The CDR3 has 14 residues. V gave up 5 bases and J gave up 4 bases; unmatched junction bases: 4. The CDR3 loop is CASSQDRGSDTQYF. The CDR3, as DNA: TGTGCCAGCAGTCAGGACAGGGGATCAGATACGCAGTATTTT.

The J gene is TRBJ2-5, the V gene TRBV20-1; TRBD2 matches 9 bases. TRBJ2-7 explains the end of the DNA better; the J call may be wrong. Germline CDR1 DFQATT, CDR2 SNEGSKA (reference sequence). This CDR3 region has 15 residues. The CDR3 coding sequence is TGCAGTGCTAGAGAAAAAGCGGGAGGCTCCTACGAGCAGTACTTC. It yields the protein CSAREKAGGSYEQYF.

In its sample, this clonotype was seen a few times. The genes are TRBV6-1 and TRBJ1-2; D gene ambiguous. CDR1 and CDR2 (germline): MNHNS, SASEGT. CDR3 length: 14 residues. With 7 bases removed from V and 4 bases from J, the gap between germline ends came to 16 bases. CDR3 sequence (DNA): TGTGCCAGCATCGCAGCGGGCGGTGGCTATGGCTACACCTTC. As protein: CASIAAGGGYGYTF.

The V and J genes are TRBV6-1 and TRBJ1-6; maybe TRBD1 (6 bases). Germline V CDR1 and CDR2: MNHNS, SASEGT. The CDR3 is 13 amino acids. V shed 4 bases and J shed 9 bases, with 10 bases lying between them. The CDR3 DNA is TGTGCCAGCAGTGTACAGGGAACTTCACCCCTCCACTTT. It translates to CASSVQGTSPLHF.